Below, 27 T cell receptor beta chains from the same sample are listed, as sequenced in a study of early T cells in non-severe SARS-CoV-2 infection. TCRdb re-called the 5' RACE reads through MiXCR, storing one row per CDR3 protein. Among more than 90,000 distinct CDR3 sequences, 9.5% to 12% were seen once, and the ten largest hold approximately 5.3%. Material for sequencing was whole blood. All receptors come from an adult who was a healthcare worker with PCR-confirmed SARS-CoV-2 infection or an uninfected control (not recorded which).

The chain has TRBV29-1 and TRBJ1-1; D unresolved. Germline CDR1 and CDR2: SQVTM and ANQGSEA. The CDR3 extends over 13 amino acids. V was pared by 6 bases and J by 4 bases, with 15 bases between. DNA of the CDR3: TGCAGCGTCGATACCTGGGGTGGCACTGAAGCTTTCTTT. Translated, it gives CSVDTWGGTEAFF.

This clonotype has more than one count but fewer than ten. CDR3 sequence reads: CASSVDPQSQHTEAFF. CDR3 in DNA: TGTGCCAGCAGCGTAGATCCCCAGAGCCAACACACTGAAGCTTTCTTT. This sequence joins TRBV9 and TRBJ1-1; no firm D call. From germline, CDR1 is SGDLS and CDR2 YYNGEE. V was trimmed by 0 bases and J by 3 bases, leaving 15 bases between them. This CDR3 comprises 16 residues.

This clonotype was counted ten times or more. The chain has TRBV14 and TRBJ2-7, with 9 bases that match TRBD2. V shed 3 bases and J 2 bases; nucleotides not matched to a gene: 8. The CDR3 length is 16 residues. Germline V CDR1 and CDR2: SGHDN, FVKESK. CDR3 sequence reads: CASSQELAGFPYEQYF. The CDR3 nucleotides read TGTGCCAGCAGCCAGGAACTAGCGGGCTTTCCCTACGAGCAGTACTTC.

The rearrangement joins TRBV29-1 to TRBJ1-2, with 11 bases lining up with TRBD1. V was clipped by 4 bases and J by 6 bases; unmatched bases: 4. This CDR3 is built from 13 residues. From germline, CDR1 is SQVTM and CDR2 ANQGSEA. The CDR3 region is CSVAGQGANGYTF. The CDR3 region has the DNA TGCAGCGTTGCAGGACAGGGGGCGAATGGCTACACCTTC.

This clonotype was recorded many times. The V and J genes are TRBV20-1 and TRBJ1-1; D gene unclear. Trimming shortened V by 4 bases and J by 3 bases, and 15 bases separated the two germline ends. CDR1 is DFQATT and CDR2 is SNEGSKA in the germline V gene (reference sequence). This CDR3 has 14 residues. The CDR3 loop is CSATHPGRDTEAFF. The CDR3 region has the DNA TGCAGTGCTACCCATCCGGGTAGGGACACTGAAGCTTTCTTT.

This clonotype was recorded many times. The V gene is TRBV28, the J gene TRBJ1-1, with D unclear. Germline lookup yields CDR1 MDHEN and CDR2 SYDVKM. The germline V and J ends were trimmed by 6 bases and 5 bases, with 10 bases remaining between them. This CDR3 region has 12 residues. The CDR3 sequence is CASSPLVTEAFF. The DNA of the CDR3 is TGTGCCAGCAGCCCGCTTGTGACTGAAGCTTTCTTT.

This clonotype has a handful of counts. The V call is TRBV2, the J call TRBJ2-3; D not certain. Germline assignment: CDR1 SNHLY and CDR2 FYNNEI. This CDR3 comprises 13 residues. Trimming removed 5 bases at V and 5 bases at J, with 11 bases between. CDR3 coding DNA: TGTGCCAGCAGTCAGCGTAGCCAAGATACGCAGTATTTT. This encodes CASSQRSQDTQYF.

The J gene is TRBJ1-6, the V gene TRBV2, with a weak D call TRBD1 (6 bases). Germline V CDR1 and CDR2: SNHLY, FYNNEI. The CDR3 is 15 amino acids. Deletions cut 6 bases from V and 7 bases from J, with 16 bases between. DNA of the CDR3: TGTGCCAGCAGGGGGCACAGGGTGTGGAATTCACCCCTCCACTTT. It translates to CASRGHRVWNSPLHF.

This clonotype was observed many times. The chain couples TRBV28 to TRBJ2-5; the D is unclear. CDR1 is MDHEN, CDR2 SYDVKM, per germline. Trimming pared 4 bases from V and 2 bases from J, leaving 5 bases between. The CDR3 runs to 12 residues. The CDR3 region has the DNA TGTGCCAGCAGTTCAGATCAAGAGACCCAGTACTTC. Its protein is CASSSDQETQYF.

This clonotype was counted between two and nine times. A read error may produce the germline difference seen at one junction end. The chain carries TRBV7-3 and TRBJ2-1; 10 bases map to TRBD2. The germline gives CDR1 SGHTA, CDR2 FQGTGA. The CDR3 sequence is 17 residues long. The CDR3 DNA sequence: TGTGCCAGCACCTTAGATAGTCCGCTAGCGGGAGACAATGAGCAGTTCTTC. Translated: CASTLDSPLAGDNEQFF.

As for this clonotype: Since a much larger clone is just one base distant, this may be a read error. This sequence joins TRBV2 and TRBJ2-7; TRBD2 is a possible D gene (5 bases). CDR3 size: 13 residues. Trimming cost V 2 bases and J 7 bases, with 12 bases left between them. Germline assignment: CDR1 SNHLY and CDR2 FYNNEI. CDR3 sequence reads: CASSESGMGEQYF. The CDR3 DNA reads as TGTGCCAGCAGTGAATCGGGGATGGGTGAGCAGTACTTC.

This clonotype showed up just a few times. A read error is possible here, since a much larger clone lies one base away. This chain's CDR3 is CASRVTGNTEAFF. The CDR3 DNA sequence: TGTGCCAGCAGGGTGACAGGGAACACTGAAGCTTTCTTT. The chain employs TRBV27 and TRBJ1-1; tentative D call: TRBD1 (6 bases). CDR3 length equals 13 residues. The V gene lost 6 bases and the J gene lost 1 base, with 9 bases spanning the gap. Germline CDR1 and CDR2: MNHEY and SMNVEV (reference sequence).

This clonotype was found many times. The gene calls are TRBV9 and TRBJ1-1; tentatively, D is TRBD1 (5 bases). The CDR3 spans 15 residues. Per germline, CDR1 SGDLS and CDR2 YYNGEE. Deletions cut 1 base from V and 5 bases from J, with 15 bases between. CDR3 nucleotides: TGTGCCAGCAGCGTAAGGCCCGGGGGAGATACTGAAGCTTTCTTT. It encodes CASSVRPGGDTEAFF.

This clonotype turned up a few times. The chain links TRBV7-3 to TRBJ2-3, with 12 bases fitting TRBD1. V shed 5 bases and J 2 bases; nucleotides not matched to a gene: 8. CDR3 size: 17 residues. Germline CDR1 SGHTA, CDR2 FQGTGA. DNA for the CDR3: TGTGCCAGCAGCGAATCCGGGACAGGGGGCCTCACAGATACGCAGTATTTT. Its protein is CASSESGTGGLTDTQYF.

CDR3 sequence reads: CASSRTGRPYEQYF. In DNA form, the CDR3 reads TGTGCCAGCAGTCGGACAGGCCGTCCCTACGAGCAGTACTTC. The chain recombines TRBV28 with TRBJ2-7; 7 positions match TRBD1. Germline V CDR1 and CDR2: MDHEN, SYDVKM. V shed 5 bases, J shed 2 bases, and the junction held 6 bases outside the gene matches. This CDR3 region has 14 residues.

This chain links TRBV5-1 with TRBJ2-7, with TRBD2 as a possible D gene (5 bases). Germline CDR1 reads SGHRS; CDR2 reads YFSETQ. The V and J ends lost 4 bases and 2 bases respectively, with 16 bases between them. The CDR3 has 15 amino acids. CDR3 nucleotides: TGCGCCAGCAGCCCTCGAGCGGAAAGTACCTACGAGCAGTACTTC. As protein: CASSPRAESTYEQYF.

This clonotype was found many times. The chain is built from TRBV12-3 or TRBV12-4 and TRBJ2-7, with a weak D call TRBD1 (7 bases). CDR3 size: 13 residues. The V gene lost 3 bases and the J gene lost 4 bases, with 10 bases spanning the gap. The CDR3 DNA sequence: TGTGCCAGCAGTTTGACAGGGACTTACGAGCAGTACTTC. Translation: CASSLTGTYEQYF.

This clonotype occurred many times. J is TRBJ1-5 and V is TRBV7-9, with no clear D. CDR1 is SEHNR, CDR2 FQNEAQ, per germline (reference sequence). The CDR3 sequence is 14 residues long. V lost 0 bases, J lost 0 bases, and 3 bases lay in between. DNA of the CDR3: TGTGCCAGCAGCTTAGCAGGTAGCAATCAGCCCCAGCATTTT. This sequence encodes CASSLAGSNQPQHF.

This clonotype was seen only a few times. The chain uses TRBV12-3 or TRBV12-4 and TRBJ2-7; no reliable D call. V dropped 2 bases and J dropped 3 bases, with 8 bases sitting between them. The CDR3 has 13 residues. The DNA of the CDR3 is TGTGCCAGCAGTTTATCTTCGGGCTACGAGCAGTACTTC. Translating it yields CASSLSSGYEQYF.

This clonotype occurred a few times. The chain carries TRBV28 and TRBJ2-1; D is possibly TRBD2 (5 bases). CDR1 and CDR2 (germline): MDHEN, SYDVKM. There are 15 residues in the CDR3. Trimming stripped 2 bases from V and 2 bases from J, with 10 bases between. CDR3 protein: CASSLEGITYNEQFF. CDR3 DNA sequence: TGTGCCAGCAGTTTAGAGGGAATCACCTACAATGAGCAGTTCTTC.

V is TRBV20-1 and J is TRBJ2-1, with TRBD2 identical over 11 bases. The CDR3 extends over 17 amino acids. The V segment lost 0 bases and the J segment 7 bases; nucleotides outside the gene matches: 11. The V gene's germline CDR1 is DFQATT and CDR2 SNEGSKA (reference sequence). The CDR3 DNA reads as TGCAGTGCTAGAGATCCGCTAGCGGGAGGCTTTTGGAATGAGCAGTTCTTC. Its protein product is CSARDPLAGGFWNEQFF.

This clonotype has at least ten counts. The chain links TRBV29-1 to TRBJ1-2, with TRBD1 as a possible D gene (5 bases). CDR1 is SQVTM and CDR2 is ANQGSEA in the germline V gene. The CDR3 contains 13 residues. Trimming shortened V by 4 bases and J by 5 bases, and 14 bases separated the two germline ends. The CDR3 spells CSVGGPGSYGYTF. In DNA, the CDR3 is TGCAGCGTTGGGGGCCCTGGATCTTATGGCTACACCTTC.

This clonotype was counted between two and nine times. Written as DNA, the CDR3 is TGTGCCAGCAGTTTAGACGGAGGGGTAACCTACGAGCAGTACTTC. Translated, it gives CASSLDGGVTYEQYF. The chain recombines TRBV12-3 or TRBV12-4 with TRBJ2-7; weak D call: TRBD2 (6 bases). Trimming stripped 1 base from V and 2 bases from J, with 12 bases between. The CDR3 is 15 amino acids.

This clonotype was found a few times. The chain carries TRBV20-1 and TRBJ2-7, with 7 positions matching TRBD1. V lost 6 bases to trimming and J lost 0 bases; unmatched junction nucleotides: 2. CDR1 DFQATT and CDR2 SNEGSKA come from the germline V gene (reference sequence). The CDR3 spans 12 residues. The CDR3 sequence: CSARDSSYEQYF. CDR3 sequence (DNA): TGCAGTGCCCGGGACAGCTCCTACGAGCAGTACTTC.

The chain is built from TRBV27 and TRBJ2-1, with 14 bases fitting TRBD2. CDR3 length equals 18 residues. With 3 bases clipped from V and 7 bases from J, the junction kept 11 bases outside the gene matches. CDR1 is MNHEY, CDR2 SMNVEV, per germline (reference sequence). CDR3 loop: CASSLTSGGATPRNEQFF. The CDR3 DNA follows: TGTGCCAGCAGTTTGACTAGCGGGGGGGCCACCCCACGGAATGAGCAGTTCTTC.

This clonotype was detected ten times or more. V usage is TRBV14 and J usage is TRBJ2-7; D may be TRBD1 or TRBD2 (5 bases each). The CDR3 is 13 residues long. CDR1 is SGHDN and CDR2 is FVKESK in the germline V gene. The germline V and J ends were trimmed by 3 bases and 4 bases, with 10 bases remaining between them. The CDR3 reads CASSQGWGYEQYF. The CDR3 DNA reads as TGTGCCAGCAGCCAGGGCTGGGGGTACGAGCAGTACTTC.

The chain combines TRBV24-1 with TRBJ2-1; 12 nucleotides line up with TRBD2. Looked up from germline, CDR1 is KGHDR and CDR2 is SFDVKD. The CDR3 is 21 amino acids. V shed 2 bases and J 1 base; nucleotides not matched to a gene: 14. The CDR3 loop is CATSDSQGSSGRAGSYNEQFF. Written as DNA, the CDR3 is TGTGCCACCAGTGATTCCCAGGGGTCTAGCGGGAGGGCCGGATCCTACAATGAGCAGTTCTTC.